This T cell receptor beta chain was recorded in a study of T cells after yellow fever vaccination. Regarding the study as a whole: Overall, a small share of clonotypes was seen in both CD4 and CD8 compartments. Most clones from primary vaccination were detected again post-booster (roughly 96% CD4, roughly 91% CD8).

This clonotype was observed a handful of times. Its matching antigen is unknown. TCRdb itself ran the 5' RACE reads through MiXCR, one entry per CDR3 protein. The sample shows about 260,000 distinct CDR3 sequences, roughly 4.8% of them seen only once. The CDR3 extends over 15 amino acids. CDR1 is MNHEY and CDR2 is SVGAGI in the germline V gene. The ends were cut back, 5 bases at V and 4 bases at J, with 17 bases in the middle. The chain carries TRBV6-5 and TRBJ1-2, with D perhaps TRBD1 (5 bases). Specimen: CD4+ T cells sorted from PBMCs, collected on the day of the yellow fever booster vaccination. This sequence originates from a young man who received the YFV17D yellow fever vaccine. Here the CDR3 reads CASSSQGTGSYGYTF. CDR3 DNA sequence: TGTGCCAGCAGTAGTCAGGGTACGGGCAGCTATGGCTACACCTTC.